These 6 T cell receptor beta chains were sequenced from one sample in a study of blood T cells in healthy people across ages. A J-beta primer mix and a sample-barcoded 5' primer were used in a second PCR of about 6 to 12 cycles. A single record per CDR3 protein comes from TCRdb applying MiXCR to the 5' RACE reads. This sample has 1.5 million to 2 million distinct CDR3 sequences, with over 25% found just once. Sequencing was carried out using blood. The origin of the receptors is a woman aged 30 to 39 in good health.

The V gene is TRBV7-9, the J gene TRBJ2-1; D possibly corresponds to TRBD2 (5 bases). The V and J ends lost 5 bases and 8 bases respectively, with 10 bases between them. There are 12 residues in the CDR3. The germline CDR1 and CDR2 sequences are SEHNR and FQNEAQ (reference sequence). The CDR3 DNA reads as TGTGCCAGCAGCCCCGCGAGGGATGAGCAGTTCTTC. Amino acids: CASSPARDEQFF. The full variable domain, its missing parts supplied by reference TRBV7-9 and TRBJ2-1, is DTGVSQNPRHKITKRGQNVTFRCDPISEHNRLYWYRQTLGQGPEFLTYFQNEAQLEKSRLLSDRFSAERPKGSFSTLEIQRTEQGDSAMYLCASSPARDEQFFGPGTRLTVL.

V gene TRBV12-3 or TRBV12-4 combines with J gene TRBJ1-5; unclear D gene. V shed 3 bases and J shed 6 bases, with 15 bases lying between them. This CDR3 is built from 15 residues. CDR3 coding DNA: TGTGCCAGCAGTTTTAGTAAGGGAGTCGGTCAGCCCCAGCATTTT. It specifies CASSFSKGVGQPQHF.

This clonotype was observed a handful of times. The rearrangement joins TRBV7-6 to TRBJ2-2; 11 bases fit TRBD1. The length of the CDR3 is 15 residues. Per the germline V gene, CDR1 is SGHVS and CDR2 is FNYEAQ. Germline trimming cut 2 bases from V and 6 bases from J; bases unmatched to any gene: 2. The CDR3 DNA reads as TGTGCCAGCAGCTTATTGGGACAGGGGGCCGGGGAGCTGTTTTTT. It encodes CASSLLGQGAGELFF.

This clonotype was detected many times. The V call is TRBV6-2 or TRBV6-3, the J call TRBJ2-5; maybe TRBD2 (6 bases). There are 17 residues in the CDR3. In germline, CDR1 is MNHEY, CDR2 SVGEGT. The V end was cut by 5 bases, the J end by 0 bases, with 19 bases between. The CDR3 bases are TGTGCCAGCAGTCTAGCGCAACCCGGGGGATACCAAGAGACCCAGTACTTC. Translated, it gives CASSLAQPGGYQETQYF.

The chain is built from TRBV7-2 and TRBJ2-7; tentative D call: TRBD2 (6 bases). Germline assignment: CDR1 SGHTA and CDR2 FQGNSA. Trimming stripped 1 base from V and 5 bases from J, with 15 bases between. This CDR3 comprises 15 residues. The CDR3 here is CASSLEGRGGNEQYF. The CDR3 region has the DNA TGTGCCAGCAGCTTAGAGGGGCGGGGCGGGAACGAGCAGTACTTC.

The chain has TRBV28 and TRBJ1-5, with a tentative D call TRBD1 (6 bases). V gave up 6 bases and J gave up 0 bases, with 15 bases separating them. The CDR3 covers 16 residues. Germline V gene lookup returns CDR1 MDHEN and CDR2 SYDVKM. The CDR3 DNA is TGTGCCAGCAGCCTCGGACAGCTCTATAGCAATCAGCCCCAGCATTTT. The encoded protein is CASSLGQLYSNQPQHF.